The 17 T cell receptor beta chains in this list originate from one sample, sequenced in a study of OX40 agonist ivuxolimab in advanced cancers. Using immunoSEQ multiplex PCR, the repertoire was profiled, and TCRdb retains in-frame clones only, with some absent. The sample has about 80,000 clones; around 90% are singletons. Sequencing used CD4+ or CD8+ T cells sorted from blood, obtained in a trial of the OX40 agonist ivuxolimab. These receptors all stem from an adult with an advanced solid tumor such as melanoma, head and neck, liver or kidney cancer.

V is TRBV11-2 and J is TRBJ2-7; 9 positions agree with TRBD2. CDR3 size: 18 residues. From germline, CDR1 is SGHAT and CDR2 FQNNGV. V dropped 3 bases and J dropped 3; count of bases not matched to a gene: 15. The CDR3 bases are TGTGCCAGCAGCTTTAAAACTAGCGGGCCGAATCGGGGCTACGAGCAGTACGTC. The encoded protein is CASSFKTSGPNRGYEQYV.

The rearrangement joins TRBV13 to TRBJ2-6, with 8 bases fitting TRBD2. CDR1 PRHDT and CDR2 FYEKMQ come from the germline V gene (reference sequence). The CDR3 runs 16 residues. Unmatched junction bases numbered 5, after V lost 5 bases and J lost 2 bases. Here the CDR3 DNA reads TGTGCCAGCAGCCCGGAGCGGGGGACTGGGGCCAACGTCCTGACTTTC. It translates to CASSPERGTGANVLTF. Full variable domain (rest looked up from reference TRBV13 and TRBJ2-6): AAGVIQSPRHLIKEKRETATLKCYPIPRHDTVYWYQQGPGQDPQFLISFYEKMQSDKGSIPDRFSAQQFSDYHSELNMSSLELGDSALYFCASSPERGTGANVLTFGAGSRLTVL.

This chain joins TRBV6-1 and TRBJ1-2; no clear D. The CDR3 has 13 residues. V was pared by 5 bases and J by 0 bases, with 7 bases between. Germline-derived CDR1 and CDR2 are MNHNS and SASEGT. The CDR3 nucleotides are TGTGCCAGCAGTTATGAAACTAACTATGGCTACACCTTC. It translates to CASSYETNYGYTF.

The V gene is TRBV18, the J gene TRBJ1-4, with D maybe TRBD1 (6 bases). Germline V CDR1 and CDR2: KGHSH, LQKENI. Trimming removed 3 bases from V and 2 bases from J, with 13 bases in between. The CDR3 covers 16 residues. The DNA for the CDR3 is TGTGCCAGCTCACCTCAGCAGGGGACGACTAATGAAAAACTGTTTTTT. Amino acid sequence: CASSPQQGTTNEKLFF.

This rearrangement joins TRBV5-1 to TRBJ1-1; TRBD1 aligns across 8 bases. V lost 3 bases to trimming and J lost 4 bases; unmatched junction nucleotides: 2. Germline V lookup: CDR1 SGHRS, CDR2 YFSETQ. The CDR3 loop spans 13 amino acids. The CDR3, as DNA: TGCGCCAGCAGCTCGACAGGGGCCACTGAAGCTTTCTTT. Its protein is CASSSTGATEAFF.

This chain connects TRBV11-2 to TRBJ1-1, with D hard to call. Germline-derived CDR1 and CDR2 are SGHAT and FQNNGV. This CDR3 region has 15 residues. V was shortened by 6 bases and J by 0 bases, with 14 bases between the two germline ends. The DNA of the CDR3 is TGTGCCAGCAGGATTGACCGCGCAATGAACACTGAAGCTTTCTTT. Translating gives CASRIDRAMNTEAFF.

This sequence joins TRBV7-9 and TRBJ1-4; D is undetermined. V lost 5 bases and J lost 0, with 10 bases in between. The germline V gene has CDR1 SEHNR and CDR2 FQNEAQ (reference sequence). The CDR3 covers 15 residues. CDR3 sequence reads: CASSPHGATNEKLFF. CDR3 DNA: TGTGCCAGCAGCCCGCACGGAGCAACTAATGAAAAACTGTTTTTT.

In its sample, this clone was seen once. This chain's CDR3 is CAISEGVSTDTQYF. Here the CDR3 DNA reads TGTGCCATCAGTGAGGGCGTAAGCACAGATACGCAGTATTTT. The chain couples TRBV10-3 to TRBJ2-3, with D uncertain. The length of the CDR3 is 14 residues. In germline, CDR1 is ENHRY, CDR2 SYGVKD. The V end lost 2 bases, the J end lost 0 bases, and 6 bases lay between the germline ends.

The chain carries TRBV20-1 and TRBJ2-3; D call uncertain. Germline V gives CDR1 DFQATT, CDR2 SNEGSKA (reference sequence). Trimming took off 5 bases at V and 8 bases at J, with 11 bases between the two ends. The CDR3 runs 11 residues. DNA of the CDR3: TGCAGTGCTGTGCACATCGGTACGCAGTATTTT. It codes for CSAVHIGTQYF.

The V gene is TRBV5-3, the J gene TRBJ2-5; possible D gene TRBD2, 6 bases. TRBV5-3 is an open reading frame, and its role is uncertain. Trimming removed 4 bases at V and 5 bases at J, with 21 bases between. The CDR3 totals 16 residues. The CDR3 spells CARSLGPAGRRETQYF. CDR3 bases: TGTGCCAGAAGCCTCGGTCCGGCGGGAAGACGGGAGACCCAGTACTTC.

Of note for this clone: The same CDR3 also results from other DNA sequences found in this sample. This sequence joins TRBV18 and TRBJ1-1; D is unclear. From germline, CDR1 is KGHSH and CDR2 LQKENI. CDR3 length: 16 amino acids. Trimming stripped 5 bases from V and 0 bases from J, with 16 bases between. The chain's CDR3 is CASSGTTRALNTEAFF. The CDR3 DNA reads as TGTGCCAGCTCAGGAACTACCCGGGCCTTGAACACTGAAGCTTTCTTT.

The V call is TRBV19, the J call TRBJ2-6; D gene ambiguous. V lost 4 bases and J lost 0, with 10 bases in between. The CDR3 sequence is 16 residues long. Germline V gene data show CDR1 as LNHDA and CDR2 as SQIVND (reference sequence). The CDR3 reads CASSTAANSGANVLTF. CDR3 coding DNA: TGTGCCAGTAGTACTGCAGCAAACTCTGGGGCCAACGTCCTGACTTTC.

The rearrangement uses TRBV28 and TRBJ2-7, with 11 bases identical to TRBD2. The V segment lost 7 bases and the J segment 5 bases; nucleotides outside the gene matches: 7. CDR3 length equals 14 residues. The V gene's germline CDR1 is MDHEN and CDR2 SYDVKM. The CDR3 DNA reads TGTGCCAGCATTTCACTAGCGGGAGTCGACGAGCAGTACTTC. Translation: CASISLAGVDEQYF.

The V gene is TRBV9, the J gene TRBJ1-3; 9 positions match TRBD1. The CDR3 runs 15 residues. V lost 4 bases, J lost 2 bases, and 4 bases stayed unmatched. Germline-derived CDR1 and CDR2 are SGDLS and YYNGEE. As DNA, the CDR3 is TGTGCCAGCAGCTTTGGACAGGGGCCTGGAAACACCATATATTTT. This sequence encodes CASSFGQGPGNTIYF.

The CDR3 DNA follows: TGTGCCAGTAGTATTGTGGTAGCGGGAGGGCCGGAGACCCAGTACTTC. Translation: CASSIVVAGGPETQYF. This chain uses TRBV19 with TRBJ2-5; 11 nucleotides match TRBD2. This CDR3 has 16 amino acids. Germline CDR1 is LNHDA and CDR2 is SQIVND (reference sequence). Losses at the gene ends were 3 bases for V and 5 bases for J; bases not matched to a gene: 8.

The chain carries TRBV4-1 and TRBJ2-7; 12 nucleotides align to TRBD2. Trimming at V came to 1 base and at J to 6 bases, leaving 7 bases not matched to a gene. Germline V gives CDR1 MGHRA, CDR2 YSYEKL. This CDR3 contains 16 residues. The CDR3 sequence: CASSQVSTSGRSEQYF. The CDR3 DNA sequence: TGCGCCAGCAGCCAAGTTTCGACTAGCGGGAGAAGCGAGCAGTACTTC.

This chain joins TRBV29-1 and TRBJ2-2; weak D call: TRBD2 (5 bases). The CDR3 is 14 amino acids. Germline V gene sequence: CDR1 SQVTM, CDR2 ANQGSEA. Trimming cost V 6 bases and J 4 bases, with 15 bases left between them. For the CDR3, the DNA is TGCAGCGTCCTCACGCATCGGGGCACCGGGGAGCTGTTTTTT. Amino acids: CSVLTHRGTGELFF.